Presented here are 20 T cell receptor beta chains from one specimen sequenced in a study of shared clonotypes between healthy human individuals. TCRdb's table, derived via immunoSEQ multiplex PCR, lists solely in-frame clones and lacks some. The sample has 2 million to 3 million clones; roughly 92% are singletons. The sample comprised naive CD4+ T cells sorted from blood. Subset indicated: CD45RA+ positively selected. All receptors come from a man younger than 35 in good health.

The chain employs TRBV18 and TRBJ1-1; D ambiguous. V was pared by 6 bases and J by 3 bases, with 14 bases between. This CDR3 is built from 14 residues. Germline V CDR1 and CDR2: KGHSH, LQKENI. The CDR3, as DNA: TGTGCCAGCTCGTCCAAAGAGGGATACACTGAAGCTTTCTTT. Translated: CASSSKEGYTEAFF.

CDR3 sequence reads: CASIEGATGMETQYF. The CDR3 nucleotides are TGTGCCAGCATAGAAGGCGCCACAGGGATGGAGACCCAGTACTTC. The rearrangement joins TRBV6-6 to TRBJ2-5, with D possibly being TRBD1 (6 bases). V lost 7 bases, J lost 5 bases, and 20 bases lay in between. The CDR3 totals 15 residues. In germline, CDR1 is MNHNY, CDR2 SVGAGI (reference sequence).

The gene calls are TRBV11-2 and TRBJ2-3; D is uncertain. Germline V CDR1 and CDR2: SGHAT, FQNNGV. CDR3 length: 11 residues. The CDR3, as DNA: TGTGCATCGGAGTACACAGATACGCAGTATTTT. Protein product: CASEYTDTQYF.

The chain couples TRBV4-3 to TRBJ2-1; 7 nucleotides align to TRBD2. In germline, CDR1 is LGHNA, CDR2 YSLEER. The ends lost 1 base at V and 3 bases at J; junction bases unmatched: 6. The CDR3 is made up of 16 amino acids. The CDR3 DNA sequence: TGCGCCAGCAGCCAAGTCTCCGGGACTATCTACAATGAGCAGTTCTTC. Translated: CASSQVSGTIYNEQFF.

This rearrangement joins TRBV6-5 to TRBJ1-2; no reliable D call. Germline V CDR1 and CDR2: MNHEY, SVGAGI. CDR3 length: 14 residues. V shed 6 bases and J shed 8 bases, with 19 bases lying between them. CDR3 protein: CASSPNTFSGGYTF. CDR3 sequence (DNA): TGTGCCAGCAGCCCGAACACCTTTTCTGGAGGCTACACCTTC.

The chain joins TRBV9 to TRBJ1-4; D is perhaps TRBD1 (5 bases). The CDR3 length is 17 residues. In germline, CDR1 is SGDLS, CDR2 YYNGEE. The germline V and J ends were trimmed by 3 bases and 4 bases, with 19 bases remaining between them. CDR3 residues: CASSEVAGGGLNEKLFF. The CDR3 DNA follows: TGTGCCAGCAGCGAGGTGGCGGGGGGTGGCCTTAATGAAAAACTGTTTTTT.

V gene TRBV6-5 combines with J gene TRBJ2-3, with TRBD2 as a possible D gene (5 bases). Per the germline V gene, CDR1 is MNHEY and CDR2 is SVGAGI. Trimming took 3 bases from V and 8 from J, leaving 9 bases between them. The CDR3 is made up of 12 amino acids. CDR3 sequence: CASSYTAGTQYF. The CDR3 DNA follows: TGTGCCAGCAGTTATACGGCGGGTACGCAGTATTTT.

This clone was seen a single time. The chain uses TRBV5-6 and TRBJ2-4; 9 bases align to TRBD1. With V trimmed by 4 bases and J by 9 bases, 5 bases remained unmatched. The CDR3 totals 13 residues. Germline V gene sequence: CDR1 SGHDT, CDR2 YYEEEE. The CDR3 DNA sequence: TGTGCCAGCAGCCGCGGGACAGGGAGCATTCAGTACTTC. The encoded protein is CASSRGTGSIQYF.

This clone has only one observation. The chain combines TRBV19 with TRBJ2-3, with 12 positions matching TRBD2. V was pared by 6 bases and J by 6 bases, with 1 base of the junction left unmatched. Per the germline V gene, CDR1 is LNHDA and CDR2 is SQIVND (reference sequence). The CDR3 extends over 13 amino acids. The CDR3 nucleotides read TGTGCCAGTAGGACTAGCGGGAGCGATACGCAGTATTTT. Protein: CASRTSGSDTQYF.

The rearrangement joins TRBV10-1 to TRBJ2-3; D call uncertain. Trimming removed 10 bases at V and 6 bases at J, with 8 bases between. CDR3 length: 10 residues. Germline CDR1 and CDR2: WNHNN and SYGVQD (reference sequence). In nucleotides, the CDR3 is TGCGCCACCCCCCCGGATACGCAGTATTTT. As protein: CATPPDTQYF.

The CDR3 nucleotides are TGCAGCGTTGAAGAACGGGGGCGGCAGGGAGGCGAGCAGTACTTC. Encoded protein: CSVEERGRQGGEQYF. The chain couples TRBV29-1 to TRBJ2-7; D is possibly TRBD1 or TRBD2 (6 bases each). The CDR3 extends over 15 amino acids. CDR1 and CDR2 from the germline V gene are SQVTM and ANQGSEA. V gave up 0 bases and J gave up 6 bases, with 18 bases separating them.

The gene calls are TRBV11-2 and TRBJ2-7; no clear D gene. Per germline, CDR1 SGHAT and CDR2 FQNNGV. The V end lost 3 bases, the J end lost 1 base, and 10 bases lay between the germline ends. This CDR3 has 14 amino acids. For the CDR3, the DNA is TGTGCCAGCAGCTTTGTGCGCGGTTCCTACGAGCAGTACTTC. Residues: CASSFVRGSYEQYF.

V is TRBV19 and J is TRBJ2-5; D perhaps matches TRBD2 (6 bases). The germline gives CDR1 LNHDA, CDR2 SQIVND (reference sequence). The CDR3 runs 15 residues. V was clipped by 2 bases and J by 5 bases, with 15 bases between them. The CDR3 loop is CASSISGRLAETQYF. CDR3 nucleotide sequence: TGTGCCAGTAGTATATCGGGTCGGCTAGCGGAGACCCAGTACTTC.

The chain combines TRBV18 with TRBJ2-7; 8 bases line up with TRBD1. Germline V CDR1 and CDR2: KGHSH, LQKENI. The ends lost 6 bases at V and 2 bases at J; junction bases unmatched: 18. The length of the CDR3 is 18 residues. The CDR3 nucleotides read TGTGCCAGCTCCCGGACAGGGTCCTACACTCTACAACCCTACGAGCAGTACTTC. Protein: CASSRTGSYTLQPYEQYF.

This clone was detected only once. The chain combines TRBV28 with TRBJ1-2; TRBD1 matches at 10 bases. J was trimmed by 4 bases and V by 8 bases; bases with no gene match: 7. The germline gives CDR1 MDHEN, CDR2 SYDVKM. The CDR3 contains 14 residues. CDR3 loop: CASQSTGGPYGYTF. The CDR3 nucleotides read TGTGCCAGCCAATCGACAGGGGGCCCCTATGGCTACACCTTC.

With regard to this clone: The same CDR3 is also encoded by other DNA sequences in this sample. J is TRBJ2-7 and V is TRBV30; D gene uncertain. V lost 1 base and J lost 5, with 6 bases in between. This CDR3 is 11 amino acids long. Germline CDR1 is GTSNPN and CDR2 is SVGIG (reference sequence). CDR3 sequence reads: CAWSGTHEQYF. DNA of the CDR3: TGTGCCTGGAGTGGCACCCACGAGCAGTACTTC.

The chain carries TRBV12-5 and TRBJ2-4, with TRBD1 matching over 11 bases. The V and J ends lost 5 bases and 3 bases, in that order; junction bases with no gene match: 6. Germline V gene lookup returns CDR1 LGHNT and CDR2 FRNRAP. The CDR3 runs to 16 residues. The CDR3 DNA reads TGTGCTAGTGGTGAGGGACAGGGGGGCCTCAAAAACATTCAGTACTTC. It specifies CASGEGQGGLKNIQYF.

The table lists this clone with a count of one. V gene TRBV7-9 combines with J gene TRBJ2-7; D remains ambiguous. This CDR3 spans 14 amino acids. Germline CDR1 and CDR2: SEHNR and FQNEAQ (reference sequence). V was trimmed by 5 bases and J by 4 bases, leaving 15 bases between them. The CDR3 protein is CASSLRTLEYEQYF. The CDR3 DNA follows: TGTGCCAGCAGCCTGAGGACGTTAGAGTACGAGCAGTACTTC.

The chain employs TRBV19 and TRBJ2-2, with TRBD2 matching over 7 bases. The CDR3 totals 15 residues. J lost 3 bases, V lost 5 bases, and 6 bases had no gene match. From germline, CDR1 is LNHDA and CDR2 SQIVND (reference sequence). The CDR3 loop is CASSLASGYTGELFF. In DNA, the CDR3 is TGTGCCAGTAGTTTGGCTAGCGGATACACCGGGGAGCTGTTTTTT.

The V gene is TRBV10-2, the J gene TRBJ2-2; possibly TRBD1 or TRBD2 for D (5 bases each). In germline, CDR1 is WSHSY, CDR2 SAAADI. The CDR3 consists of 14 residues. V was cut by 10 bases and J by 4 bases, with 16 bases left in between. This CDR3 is CATLTGPATGELFF. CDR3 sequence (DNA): TGCGCCACCTTGACGGGACCCGCCACCGGGGAGCTGTTTTTT.